The entry below describes one T cell receptor beta chain. The sample originates from a study of monozygotic twins with inflammatory bowel disease. Each sample's cDNA came from eight separate reactions. Template switching appended UMIs that held a 6-nucleotide sample barcode. TCRdb reanalyzed the 5' RACE reads and collapses them to one entry per CDR3 protein, without DNA. The listing records 300,000 to 350,000 distinct CDR3 sequences. The CDR3 sequence is 17 residues long. Germline CDR1 reads SGHRS; CDR2 reads YFSETQ. V is TRBV5-1 and J is TRBJ2-7; TCRdb lists TRBD2, though no DNA is available to test this call. The sequence derives from a human donor with ulcerative colitis or Crohn's disease, or a healthy co-twin of an affected twin (not recorded which). Sequencing input: blood. CDR3 in amino acids: CASGLGLAGAQSYEQYF. Complete variable domain (other parts from reference TRBV5-1 and TRBJ2-7): KAGVTQTPRYLIKTRGQQVTLSCSPISGHRSVSWYQQTPGQGLQFLFEYFSETQRNKGNFPGRFSGRQFSNSRSEMNVSTLELGDSALYLCASGLGLAGAQSYEQYFGPGTRLTVT.